Given below is one T cell receptor (beta chain) in context. Antigen specificity is unknown. These data belong to a study of OX40 agonist ivuxolimab in advanced cancers. For the study at large: Subjects had a mean age of approximately 60 years, with a range of 23 to 79; roughly 83% were male. Earlier treatment with anti-PD-1, anti-PD-L1 or anti-CTLA-4 was permitted, and 30% to 40% had received some. Regarding the study as a whole: The CD4+ and CD8+ T cells in the blood had expanded clonally by week 6 at 0.1 to 3.0 mg/kg. A proportion of nonresponders additionally exhibited low normalized T-cell clonal expansion.

Some clones are missing from TCRdb's copy, which holds only in-frame ones; the method was immunoSEQ multiplex PCR. The sample records 90,000 to 120,000 clones, roughly nine tenths being singletons. Sample: CD4+ or CD8+ T cells sorted from blood, taken in a trial of the OX40 agonist ivuxolimab. The receptor was isolated from an adult with an advanced solid tumor such as melanoma, head and neck, liver or kidney cancer.

CDR3 coding DNA: TGTGCCAGCAGCATCTCGGGTGGACTAGCGGGTTACGAGCAGTACTTC. This codes for CASSISGGLAGYEQYF. The V call is TRBV11-2, the J call TRBJ2-7; 11 bases are shared with TRBD2. J was trimmed by 4 bases and V by 5 bases; bases with no gene match: 10. The CDR3 loop spans 16 amino acids. Germline CDR1 reads SGHAT; CDR2 reads FQNNGV.